This T cell receptor beta chain is drawn from a study of T-cell reconstitution after alpha-beta-depleted transplantation in children. This CDR3 contains 17 residues. Trimming stripped 5 bases from V and 9 bases from J, with 26 bases between. CDR1 is SGHTA and CDR2 is FQGNSA in the germline V gene. Preparation of the TCRbeta library used unique molecular identifiers. TCRdb re-derived calls from the PCR reads in MiXCR, one entry per CDR3 protein. Altogether approximately 170,000 distinct CDR3 sequences are present, over 8.5% being singletons, with the ten largest covering around 14%. Study observations and caveats: At day 60, the high TCRbeta diversity found in some patients originated from recipient T cells and thymic progenitors that had survived.

This clonotype was detected ten times or more. Antigen specificity is unknown. The sample here was PBMCs, taken before TCRalphabeta/CD19-depleted stem cell transplant. This receptor was obtained from a boy aged 2 to 10 with acute myeloid leukemia, due to receive a stem cell transplant. This chain connects TRBV7-2 to TRBJ1-5, with TRBD1 as a possible D gene (6 bases). The chain's CDR3 is CASSIQGVWHPGWPQHF. As DNA, the CDR3 is TGTGCCAGCAGCATACAGGGCGTGTGGCACCCAGGATGGCCCCAGCATTTT.